The clone carrying this TCR beta chain was seen a few times. The data are from a study of cytomegalovirus exposure and HLA in healthy donors. The V gene's germline CDR1 is KGHSH and CDR2 LQKENI. The length of the CDR3 is 15 residues. The V end was cut by 3 bases, the J end by 1 base, with 10 bases between. 13 Jbeta primers and 60 Vbeta primers were used for the PCR. Authors' methods: Approximately 83 million unique TCR beta chains, 9 million to 11 million shared, were counted in a later analysis. TCRdb keeps only in-frame clones here, not all; method: immunoSEQ multiplex PCR. The V and J calls and clone size come from that table; D and trimming were worked out from the DNA. The table includes some 130,000 clones, around three quarters detected once.

The receptor's source is a male donor in good health and CMV-seronegative. This chain uses TRBV18 with TRBJ1-5; D not certain. Source material: PBMCs. CDR3 region: CASSPGELSNQPQHF. CDR3 sequence (DNA): TGTGCCAGCTCACCTGGGGAGTTGAGCAATCAGCCCCAGCATTTT.